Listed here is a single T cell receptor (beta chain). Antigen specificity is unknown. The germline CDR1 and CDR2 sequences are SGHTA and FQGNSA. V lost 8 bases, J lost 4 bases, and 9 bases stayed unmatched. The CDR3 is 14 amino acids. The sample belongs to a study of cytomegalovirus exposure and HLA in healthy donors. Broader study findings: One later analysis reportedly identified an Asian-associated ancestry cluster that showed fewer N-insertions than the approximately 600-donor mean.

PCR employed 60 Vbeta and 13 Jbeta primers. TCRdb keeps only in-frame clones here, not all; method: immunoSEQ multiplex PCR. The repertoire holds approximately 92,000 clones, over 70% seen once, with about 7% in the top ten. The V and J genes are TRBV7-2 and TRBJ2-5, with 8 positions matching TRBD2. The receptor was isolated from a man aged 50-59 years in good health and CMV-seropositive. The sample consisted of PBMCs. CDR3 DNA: TGTGCCAGCGGACGGCGGGGGGTTGGAGAGACCCAGTACTTC. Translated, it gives CASGRRGVGETQYF. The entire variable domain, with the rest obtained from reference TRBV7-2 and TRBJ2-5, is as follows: GAGVSQSPSNKVTEKGKDVELRCDPISGHTALYWYRQSLGQGLEFLIYFQGNSAPDKSGLPSDRFSAERTGGSVSTLTIQRTQQEDSAVYLCASGRRGVGETQYFGPGTRLLVL.